The rows below give T cell receptor beta chains drawn from one sample of a study of blood T cell repertoires in COVID-19. The protocol was immunoSEQ multiplex PCR, while the TCRdb copy is restricted to in-frame clones and leaves out a portion. The data contain under 200,000 clones, approximately 86% of them seen just once; the ten biggest clones take up roughly 8.4%. The sequenced sample was peripheral blood. The receptors were sampled from a woman over 75 with COVID-19, enrolled during active disease. Both conserved end residues are trimmed from each CDR3. The D gene is left open where the match is weak.

d_gene	v_gene	CDR3aa
-	TRBV5-6	ASSLGGPTEAF
-	TRBV14	ASSQVGNTIY
-	TRBV6-1	ASSDPGISYEQY
-	TRBV19	ASSPPGVLATEAF
-	TRBV5-1	ASSLALGGTGTEAF
TRBD1	TRBV20-1	SAPGQGGHT
-	TRBV5-1	ASSLWWQNTGELF
-	TRBV9	ASSVRTLSSEQF
-	TRBV9	ASSSSGGSSYNSPLH
TRBD2	TRBV3-1/TRBV3-2	ASSQDWSSGRAEQF
TRBD1	TRBV6-5	ASSTGVDEQF
TRBD1	TRBV6-5	ASRSSGGVLGWY
TRBD1	TRBV6-5	ASRPPGTGNSPLH
-	TRBV14	ASSRRDVGLEQY
-	TRBV19	ASLGAGNQPQH
TRBD2	TRBV2	ASKEREVAYEQY
TRBD1	TRBV27	ASSITGANEKLF
TRBD1	TRBV18	ASSTGGKVGGYT
TRBD2	TRBV3-1/TRBV3-2	ASSQDLGLAGGHGNIQY
TRBD1	TRBV3-1/TRBV3-2	ASSQGQGISGNTIY
TRBD2	TRBV10-1	ARGTSSLSGTGELF
TRBD1	TRBV6-5	ASQGANYGYT
-	TRBV6-5	ASTLLGGDTEAF
TRBD1	TRBV5-1	ASSSLGTDNSPLH
TRBD1	TRBV5-1	ASSQDRPDTEAF
-	TRBV7-9	ASTLLGGIHEQY
-	TRBV6-6	ASNPTESNQPQH
-	TRBV18	ASSPGGADQPQH
-	TRBV5-4	ASSPNRDGYT
TRBD1	TRBV2	ASRDRTYGYT
-	TRBV6-5	ASRTGRAYYEQY
-	TRBV23-1	ASPAAGRYTEAF
-	TRBV5-1	ASRGVLNTEAF
-	TRBV7-2	ASSLFSGSSTDTQY
-	TRBV28	ASRGPIHQPQH
-	TRBV20-1	SAPGGGYT
TRBD2	TRBV2	ASSARTSGGQAL
TRBD1	TRBV6-5	ASSSNRGSGYT
TRBD1	TRBV6-5	ASSYSGQGDSPLH
-	TRBV5-1	ASSPISGLSYNEQF
TRBD1	TRBV5-1	ASSPQGDDQPQH
TRBD1	TRBV12-3/TRBV12-4	ASSSQGAEQY
-	TRBV4-2	ASSQDLGRGAQGGYT
-	TRBV15	ATSRDRGISGNTIY
-	TRBV12-3/TRBV12-4	ASSMGGEQF
TRBD2	TRBV11-2	ASRGGTDQRNEQF
-	TRBV5-1	ASSLAGVDGYT
TRBD2	TRBV7-2	ASSPGLAVETQY
-	TRBV19	ASSGTRETQY
-	TRBV13	ASSLSQGTGSYGYT
TRBD2	TRBV11-1	ASSPLTSGETGELF
-	TRBV11-2	ASSTGTSPIYEQY
TRBD2	TRBV24-1	ATSDVSGSKDEQF
TRBD1	TRBV11-2	ASSSHGQGADTQY
TRBD2	TRBV2	ASSPTSPGGETQY
-	TRBV28	ASRGGGGDYGYT